This TCR beta chain was observed in a study of neurological immune-mediated disorders. PBMCs stored at -80 C, numbering 2 million, were the origin of the unsorted libraries. The making of cDNA relied on 5'RACE with 10-nucleotide random UMIs. TCRdb itself ran the 5' RACE reads through MiXCR, one entry per CDR3 protein. The repertoire consists of 50,000 or so distinct CDR3 sequences, with more than 3% occurring once and the leading ten covering roughly 1.7%. Overall study findings and caveats: With the multiple sclerosis repertoire cluster, none of the clinical or MRI features showed an association.

This clonotype was observed a handful of times. Its antigen is undetermined. This CDR3 is built from 14 residues. Trimming took off 3 bases at V and 3 bases at J, with 11 bases between the two ends. Germline loops: CDR1 MNHEY, CDR2 SVGEGT. The V gene is TRBV6-2 or TRBV6-3, the J gene TRBJ1-1; D is unresolved. The sequenced material came from PBMCs. The clonotype was recovered from a man aged 25-45 years with multiple sclerosis. The DNA of the CDR3 is TGTGCCAGCAGTTATCTCCGGAGGGACACTGAAGCTTTCTTT. Its protein is CASSYLRRDTEAFF.